A selection of T cell receptor beta chains follows, all from one sample in a study of T cells in localized non-small cell lung cancer. TCRdb's table, derived via immunoSEQ multiplex PCR, lists solely in-frame clones and lacks some. The sample has around 3,900 clones, 41% seen once. The sample in question was lung tumor tissue, obtained before any cancer treatment. The receptors were gathered from a woman aged 35-75 years with stage I lung adenocarcinoma. CDR3s include the opening cysteine and the closing phenylalanine or tryptophan. Fields, in order: J gene, clone size, D gene, V gene, CDR3 protein, CDR3 DNA. D genes are given only for firm matches. Size is stated for part of the rows, as once, few or many counts, or as a class when the clone is expanded.

>TRBJ1-2|NA|NA|TRBV6-8
CASSYSNRYGYTF
TGTGCCAGCAGTTACAGTAACAGATATGGCTACACCTTC
>TRBJ2-7|few|NA|TRBV6-8
CAISAPGYYEQYF
TGTGCCATCAGTGCCCCGGGATACTACGAGCAGTACTTC
>TRBJ2-7|once|TRBD1|TRBV14
CASSPRTGSRQYF
TGTGCCAGCAGCCCAAGGACAGGATCGCGGCAGTACTTC
>TRBJ1-5|few|NA|TRBV6-7
CASSYGGVSNQPQHF
TGTGCCAGCAGTTACGGGGGGGTTAGCAATCAGCCCCAGCATTTT
>TRBJ1-1|NA|NA|TRBV28
CASSSQGLNTEAFF
TGTGCCAGCAGTTCCCAGGGGCTGAACACTGAAGCTTTCTTT
>TRBJ2-3|medium-sized|NA|TRBV9
CASSVGFHGDTQYF
TGTGCCAGCAGCGTAGGGTTTCATGGGGATACGCAGTATTTT
>TRBJ2-3|NA|TRBD2|TRBV10-2
CASSVAGESDTQYF
TGCGCCAGCAGTGTGGCGGGAGAATCGGATACGCAGTATTTT
>TRBJ2-2|few|NA|TRBV5-1
CASSWGRQITGELFF
TGCGCCAGCAGCTGGGGACGGCAAATCACCGGGGAGCTGTTTTTT
>TRBJ2-7|few|TRBD1|TRBV12-5
CASARDSPSYEQYF
TGTGCTAGTGCCCGGGACAGCCCCTCCTACGAGCAGTACTTC
>TRBJ2-7|NA|NA|TRBV10-3
CAIRKGLYEQYF
TGTGCCATCAGGAAAGGGTTATACGAGCAGTACTTC
>TRBJ2-3|NA|NA|TRBV19
CASSISPGPSTDTQYF
TGTGCCAGTAGTATAAGTCCGGGTCCCAGCACAGATACGCAGTATTTT
>TRBJ2-7|few|NA|TRBV6-8
CASSSPTPGSFYEQYF
TGTGCCAGCAGTTCCCCGACCCCAGGGTCTTTCTACGAGCAGTACTTC
>TRBJ2-7|NA|TRBD1|TRBV29-1
CSVERTGGYEQYF
TGCAGCGTTGAGAGGACAGGCGGATACGAGCAGTACTTC
>TRBJ2-6|NA|TRBD2|TRBV6-8
CASSYELAGASSGANVLTF
TGTGCCAGCAGTTATGAACTAGCGGGAGCCAGCTCTGGGGCCAACGTCCTGACTTTC
>TRBJ2-6|NA|NA|TRBV18
CASSPPSSRDAINVLTF
TGTGCCAGCTCACCACCTTCGTCCCGGGATGCAATCAACGTCCTGACTTTC
>TRBJ2-1|few|NA|TRBV9
CASSEAPYLSSYNEQFF
TGTGCCAGCAGTGAAGCTCCCTACCTTAGCTCCTACAATGAGCAGTTCTTC
>TRBJ2-7|few|NA|TRBV30
CAWGRYYEQYF
TGTGCCTGGGGTCGATACTACGAGCAGTACTTC
>TRBJ1-5|NA|NA|TRBV9
CASRSQDQQPQHF
TGTGCCAGCAGGTCACAAGACCAACAGCCCCAGCATTTT
>TRBJ2-5|NA|NA|TRBV30
CAWSISLQETQYF
TGTGCCTGGAGTATCAGCCTCCAAGAGACCCAGTACTTC
>TRBJ1-5|few|TRBD1|TRBV6-8
CAISAQGAGNQPQHF
TGTGCCATCAGTGCCCAGGGGGCAGGCAATCAGCCCCAGCATTTT
>TRBJ1-2|NA|NA|TRBV30
CAWKYGRGFYGYTF
TGTGCCTGGAAATACGGCAGGGGTTTCTATGGCTACACCTTC
>TRBJ1-1|few|NA|TRBV6-7
CASPRTDNTEAFF
TGTGCCAGCCCCCGGACCGACAACACTGAAGCTTTCTTT
>TRBJ2-5|NA|NA|TRBV28
CASSLADQETQYF
TGTGCCAGCAGTTTAGCGGATCAAGAGACCCAGTACTTC
>TRBJ2-7|once|TRBD2|TRBV10-1
CASSEGTSDSYEQYF
TGCGCCAGCAGTGAGGGGACTAGCGATTCCTACGAGCAGTACTTC
>TRBJ2-1|once|TRBD2|TRBV5-1
CASSSKILGTSGYNEQFF
TGCGCCAGCAGCTCCAAAATTCTGGGAACTAGCGGTTACAATGAGCAGTTCTTC
>TRBJ1-2|medium-sized|TRBD1|TRBV11-3
CASSLGTGTGLGYTF
TGTGCCAGCAGCTTAGGGACCGGGACAGGGCTCGGCTACACCTTC
>TRBJ2-2|NA|TRBD2|TRBV19
CASTPGLPYTGELFF
TGTGCCAGTACCCCGGGACTACCCTACACCGGGGAGCTGTTTTTT
>TRBJ2-7|NA|NA|TRBV7-5
CASTPLRAGGEQYF
TGTGCCAGCACCCCTCTAAGGGCAGGGGGCGAGCAGTACTTC
>TRBJ1-2|few|NA|TRBV9
CASSDEGPLGYTF
TGTGCCAGCAGCGACGAGGGGCCCTTAGGCTACACCTTC
>TRBJ1-5|few|TRBD1|TRBV7-7
CASSSTWDRRGNQPQHF
TGTGCCAGCAGCTCGACATGGGACAGGCGGGGCAATCAGCCCCAGCATTTT
>TRBJ1-1|few|NA|TRBV15
CATSREYGRGTEAFF
TGTGCCACCAGCAGAGAGTACGGCCGCGGGACTGAAGCTTTCTTT
>TRBJ1-4|NA|NA|TRBV19
CASRFQDSNEKLFF
TGTGCCAGTAGATTCCAGGACAGTAATGAAAAACTGTTTTTT
>TRBJ2-1|NA|TRBD2|TRBV15
CATSRGGTSGRYHEQFF
TGTGCCACCAGCAGAGGTGGGACTAGCGGGAGGTACCATGAGCAGTTCTTC
>TRBJ1-5|NA|TRBD1|TRBV19
CASSRTGVGNQPQHF
TGTGCCAGTAGTCGGACAGGGGTGGGCAATCAGCCCCAGCATTTT
>TRBJ1-5|few|TRBD1|TRBV30
CAWTLTGTGNQPQHF
TGTGCCTGGACCCTGACCGGGACAGGGAATCAGCCCCAGCATTTT
>TRBJ2-1|NA|NA|TRBV6-8
CASSSPGSGYNEQFF
TGTGCCAGCAGTTCACCGGGGAGTGGCTACAATGAGCAGTTCTTC
>TRBJ1-1|large|TRBD1|TRBV11-3
CASSLGMGQGLMNTEAFF
TGTGCCAGCAGCTTAGGGATGGGACAGGGGCTGATGAACACTGAAGCTTTCTTT
>TRBJ2-3|few|NA|TRBV30
CAWSVGASTDTQYF
TGTGCCTGGAGTGTAGGAGCGAGCACAGATACGCAGTATTTT
>TRBJ1-5|NA|NA|TRBV30
CAWSVRGVQPQHF
TGTGCCTGGAGTGTGAGAGGGGTCCAGCCCCAGCATTTT
>TRBJ2-7|NA|TRBD1|TRBV5-1
CASSLVEVRTGSGEQYF
TGCGCCAGCAGCTTGGTTGAAGTGAGGACAGGGTCGGGTGAGCAGTACTTC
>TRBJ2-7|NA|NA|TRBV6-8
CASRSGPRDYEQYF
TGTGCCAGCAGATCCGGACCTAGGGACTACGAGCAGTACTTC
>TRBJ2-2|NA|NA|TRBV18
CASSAQSAGAPTGELFF
TGTGCCAGCTCAGCCCAGTCAGCAGGGGCACCGACCGGGGAGCTGTTTTTT
>TRBJ2-1|NA|TRBD1|TRBV19
CASSPTGDSYNEQFF
TGTGCCAGTAGCCCTACAGGGGACTCCTACAATGAGCAGTTCTTC
>TRBJ2-7|few|NA|TRBV14
CASSQDPGGYEQYF
TGTGCCAGCAGCCAAGACCCCGGAGGATACGAGCAGTACTTC
>TRBJ1-4|NA|TRBD1|TRBV11-3
CASSGTATNEKLFF
TGTGCCAGCAGCGGGACAGCTACTAATGAAAAACTGTTTTTT
>TRBJ1-1|NA|NA|TRBV28
CASRSTANTEAFF
TGTGCCAGCAGATCGACAGCGAACACTGAAGCTTTCTTT
>TRBJ2-7|once|NA|TRBV29-1
CSVEDPMQGKAYEQYF
TGCAGCGTTGAAGATCCGATGCAGGGGAAAGCCTACGAGCAGTACTTC
>TRBJ1-3|few|NA|TRBV18
CASSPQITSGNTIYF
TGTGCCAGCTCACCACAGATTACCTCTGGAAACACCATATATTTT
>TRBJ2-3|NA|TRBD2|TRBV19
CASNRGGGTDTQYF
TGTGCCAGTAACCGTGGGGGGGGCACAGATACGCAGTATTTT
>TRBJ2-3|medium-sized|TRBD2|TRBV11-3
CASSQGGRPDTQYF
TGTGCCAGCAGCCAAGGCGGGAGACCAGATACGCAGTATTTT
>TRBJ1-5|NA|NA|TRBV6-8
CASSYSGRGSNQPQHF
TGTGCCAGCAGTTACTCGGGGAGAGGGAGCAATCAGCCCCAGCATTTT
>TRBJ2-7|NA|NA|TRBV18
CASSHQKDTTYEQYF
TGTGCCAGCTCCCACCAGAAGGACACCACCTACGAGCAGTACTTC
>TRBJ2-3|NA|TRBD2|TRBV19
CASSQPGLLDTQYF
TGTGCCAGTAGTCAACCGGGACTACTAGATACGCAGTATTTT
>TRBJ1-1|NA|NA|TRBV19
CASTRSGALVNTEAFF
TGTGCCAGTACCCGGAGTGGGGCGCTGGTGAACACTGAAGCTTTCTTT
>TRBJ1-2|NA|NA|TRBV19
CASSPRQASGYTF
TGTGCCAGTAGTCCCCGACAGGCCAGTGGCTACACCTTC
>TRBJ2-5|few|TRBD1|TRBV11-3
CASSQTDRQETQYF
TGTGCCAGCAGCCAAACGGACAGGCAAGAGACCCAGTACTTC
>TRBJ1-1|NA|NA|TRBV28
CASSLSRAEAFF
TGTGCCAGCAGTTTGAGCAGGGCTGAAGCTTTCTTT